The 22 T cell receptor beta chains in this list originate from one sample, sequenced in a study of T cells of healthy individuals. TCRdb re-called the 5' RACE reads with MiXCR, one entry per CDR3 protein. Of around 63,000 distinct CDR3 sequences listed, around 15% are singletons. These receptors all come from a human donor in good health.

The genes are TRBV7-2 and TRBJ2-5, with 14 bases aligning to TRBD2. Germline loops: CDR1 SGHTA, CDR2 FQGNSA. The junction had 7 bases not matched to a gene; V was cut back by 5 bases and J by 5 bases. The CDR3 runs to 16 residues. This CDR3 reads CASSLGTSGRGETQYF. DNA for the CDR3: TGTGCCAGCAGCCTTGGGACTAGCGGGAGAGGGGAGACCCAGTACTTC.

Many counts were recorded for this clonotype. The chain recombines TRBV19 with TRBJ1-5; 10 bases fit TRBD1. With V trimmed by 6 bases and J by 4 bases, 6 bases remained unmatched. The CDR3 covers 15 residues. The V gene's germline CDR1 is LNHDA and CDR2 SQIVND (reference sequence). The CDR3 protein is CASRGQGGPNQPQHF. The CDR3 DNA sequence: TGTGCCAGTAGAGGACAGGGGGGACCTAATCAGCCCCAGCATTTT.

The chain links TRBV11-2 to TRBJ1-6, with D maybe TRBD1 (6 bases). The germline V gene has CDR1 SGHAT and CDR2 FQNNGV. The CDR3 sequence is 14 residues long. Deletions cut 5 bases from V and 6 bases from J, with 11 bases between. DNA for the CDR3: TGTGCCAGCAGCCGTGGGGGCAGTAATTCACCCCTCCACTTT. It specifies CASSRGGSNSPLHF.

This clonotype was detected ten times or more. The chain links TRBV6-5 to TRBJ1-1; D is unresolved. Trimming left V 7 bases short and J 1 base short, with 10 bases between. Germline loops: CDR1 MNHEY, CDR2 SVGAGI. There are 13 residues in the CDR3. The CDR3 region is CASNGLTNTEAFF. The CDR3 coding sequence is TGTGCCAGCAATGGGCTAACGAACACTGAAGCTTTCTTT.

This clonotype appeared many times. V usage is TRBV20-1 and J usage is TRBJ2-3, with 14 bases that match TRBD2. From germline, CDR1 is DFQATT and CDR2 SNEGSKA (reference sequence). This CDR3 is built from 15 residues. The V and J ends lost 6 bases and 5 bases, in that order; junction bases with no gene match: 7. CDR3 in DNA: TGCAGTGCGAGGGGACTAGCGGGAGTGTTAGATACGCAGTATTTT. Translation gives CSARGLAGVLDTQYF.

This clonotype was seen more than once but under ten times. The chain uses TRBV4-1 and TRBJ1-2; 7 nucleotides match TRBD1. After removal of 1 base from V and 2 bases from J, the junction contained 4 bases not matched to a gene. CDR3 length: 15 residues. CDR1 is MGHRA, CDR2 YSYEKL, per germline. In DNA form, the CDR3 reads TGCGCCAGCAGCCAAGGTAGGACAGGAAACTATGGCTACACCTTC. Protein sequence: CASSQGRTGNYGYTF.

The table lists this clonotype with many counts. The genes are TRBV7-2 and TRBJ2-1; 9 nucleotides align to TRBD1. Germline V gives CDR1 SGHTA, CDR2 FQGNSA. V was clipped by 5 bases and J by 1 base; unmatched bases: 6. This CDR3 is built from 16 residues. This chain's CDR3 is CASSMGQGGSYNEQFF. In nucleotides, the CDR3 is TGTGCCAGCAGCATGGGACAGGGAGGGTCCTACAATGAGCAGTTCTTC.

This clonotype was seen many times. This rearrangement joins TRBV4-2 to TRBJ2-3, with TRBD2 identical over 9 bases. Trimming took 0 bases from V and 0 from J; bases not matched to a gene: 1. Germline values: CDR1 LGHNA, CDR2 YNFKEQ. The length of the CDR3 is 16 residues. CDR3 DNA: TGTGCCAGCAGCCAAGAAAGCGGGGGGAGCACAGATACGCAGTATTTT. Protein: CASSQESGGSTDTQYF.

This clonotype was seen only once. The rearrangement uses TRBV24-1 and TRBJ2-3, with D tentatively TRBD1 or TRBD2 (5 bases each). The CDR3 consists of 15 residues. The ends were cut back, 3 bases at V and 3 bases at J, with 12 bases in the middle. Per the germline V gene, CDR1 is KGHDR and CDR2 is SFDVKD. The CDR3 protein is CATSDGRDATDTQYF. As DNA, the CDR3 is TGTGCCACCAGTGATGGACGGGACGCAACAGATACGCAGTATTTT.

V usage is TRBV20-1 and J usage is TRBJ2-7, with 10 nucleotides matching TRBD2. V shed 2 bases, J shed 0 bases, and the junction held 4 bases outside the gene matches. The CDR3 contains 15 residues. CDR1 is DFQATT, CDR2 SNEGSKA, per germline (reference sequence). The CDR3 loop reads CSARTRLAGSYEQYF. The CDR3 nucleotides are TGCAGTGCTAGAACGAGACTAGCGGGCTCCTACGAGCAGTACTTC.

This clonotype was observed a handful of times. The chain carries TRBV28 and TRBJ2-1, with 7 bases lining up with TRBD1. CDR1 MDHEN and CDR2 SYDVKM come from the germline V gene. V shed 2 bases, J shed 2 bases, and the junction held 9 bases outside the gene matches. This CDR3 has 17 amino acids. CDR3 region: CASSLLGQARAYNEQFF. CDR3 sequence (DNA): TGTGCCAGCAGTTTACTCGGACAGGCCCGTGCCTACAATGAGCAGTTCTTC.

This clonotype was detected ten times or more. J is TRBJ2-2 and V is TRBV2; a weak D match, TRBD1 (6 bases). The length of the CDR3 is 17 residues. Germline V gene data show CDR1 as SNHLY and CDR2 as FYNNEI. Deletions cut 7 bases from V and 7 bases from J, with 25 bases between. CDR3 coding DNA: TGTGCCAGCAAAGGCCCCAACGCCGGGACACGAGGCGGGGAGCTGTTTTTT. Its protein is CASKGPNAGTRGGELFF.

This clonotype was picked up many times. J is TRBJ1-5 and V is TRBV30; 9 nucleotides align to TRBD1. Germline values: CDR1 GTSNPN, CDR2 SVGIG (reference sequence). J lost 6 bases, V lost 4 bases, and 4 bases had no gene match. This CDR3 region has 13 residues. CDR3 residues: CAWTDRGGQPQHF. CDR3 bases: TGTGCCTGGACGGACAGGGGAGGTCAGCCCCAGCATTTT. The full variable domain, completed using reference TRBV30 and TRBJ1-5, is SQTIHQWPATLVQPVGSPLSLECTVEGTSNPNLYWYRQAAGRGLQLLFYSVGIGQISSEVPQNLSASRPQDRQFILSSKKLLLSDSGFYLCAWTDRGGQPQHFGDGTRLSIL.

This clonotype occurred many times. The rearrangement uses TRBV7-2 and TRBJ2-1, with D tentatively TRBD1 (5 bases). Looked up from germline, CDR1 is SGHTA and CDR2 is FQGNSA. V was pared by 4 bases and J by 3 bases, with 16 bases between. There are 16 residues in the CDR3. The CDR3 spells CASSSPNTGLYNEQFF. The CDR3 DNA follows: TGTGCCAGCAGCTCCCCCAATACAGGTCTCTACAATGAGCAGTTCTTC. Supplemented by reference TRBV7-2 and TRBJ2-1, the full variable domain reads GAGVSQSPSNKVTEKGKDVELRCDPISGHTALYWYRQSLGQGLEFLIYFQGNSAPDKSGLPSDRFSAERTGGSVSTLTIQRTQQEDSAVYLCASSSPNTGLYNEQFFGPGTRLTVL.

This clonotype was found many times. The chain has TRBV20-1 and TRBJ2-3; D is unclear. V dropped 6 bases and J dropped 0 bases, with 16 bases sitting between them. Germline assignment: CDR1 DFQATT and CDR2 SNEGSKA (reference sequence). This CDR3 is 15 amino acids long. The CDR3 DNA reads TGCAGTGCCCAAGTCATGGCGTGGAGCACAGATACGCAGTATTTT. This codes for CSAQVMAWSTDTQYF.

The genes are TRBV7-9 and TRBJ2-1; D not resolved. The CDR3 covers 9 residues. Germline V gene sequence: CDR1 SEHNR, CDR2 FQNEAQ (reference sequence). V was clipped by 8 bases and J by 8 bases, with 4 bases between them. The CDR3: CASGDEQFF. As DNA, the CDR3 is TGTGCCAGCGGGGATGAGCAGTTCTTC.

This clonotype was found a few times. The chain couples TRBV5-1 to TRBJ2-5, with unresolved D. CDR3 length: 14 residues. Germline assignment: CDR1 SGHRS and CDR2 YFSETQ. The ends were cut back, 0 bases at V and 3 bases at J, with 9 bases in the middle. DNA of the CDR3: TGCGCCAGCAGCTTGGGTGGAACAGAAGAGACCCAGTACTTC. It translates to CASSLGGTEETQYF.

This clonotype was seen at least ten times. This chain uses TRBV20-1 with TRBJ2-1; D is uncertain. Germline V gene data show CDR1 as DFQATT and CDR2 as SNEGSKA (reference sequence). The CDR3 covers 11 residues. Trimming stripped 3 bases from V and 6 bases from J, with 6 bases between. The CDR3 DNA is TGCAGTGCTAGTAGTGGCAATGAGCAGTTCTTC. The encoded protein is CSASSGNEQFF.

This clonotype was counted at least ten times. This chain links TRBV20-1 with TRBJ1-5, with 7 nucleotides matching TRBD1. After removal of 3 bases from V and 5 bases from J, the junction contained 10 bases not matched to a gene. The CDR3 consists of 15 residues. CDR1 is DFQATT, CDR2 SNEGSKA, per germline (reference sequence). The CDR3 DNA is TGCAGTGCTAGCGTTACCGGGACAGCGGATCAGCCCCAGCATTTT. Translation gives CSASVTGTADQPQHF.

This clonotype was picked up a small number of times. CDR3 in amino acids: CAIRERTGKDEKLFF. CDR3 nucleotides: TGTGCCATCAGGGAACGGACAGGGAAAGATGAAAAACTGTTTTTT. The J gene is TRBJ1-4, the V gene TRBV10-3; 8 bases line up with TRBD1. Looked up from germline, CDR1 is ENHRY and CDR2 is SYGVKD. J gave up 6 bases and V 6 bases, and 9 bases lay outside the gene matches. The CDR3 extends over 15 amino acids.

The DNA for the CDR3 is TGTGCCAGCAGCTTAGGCGGGACAGGGGACGGCTACACCTTC. This encodes CASSLGGTGDGYTF. The chain carries TRBV7-9 and TRBJ1-2, with 10 positions matching TRBD1. The CDR3 has 14 residues. V trimming: 1 base; J trimming: 8 bases; junction bases outside the gene matches: 4. Germline CDR1 reads SEHNR; CDR2 reads FQNEAQ (reference sequence).

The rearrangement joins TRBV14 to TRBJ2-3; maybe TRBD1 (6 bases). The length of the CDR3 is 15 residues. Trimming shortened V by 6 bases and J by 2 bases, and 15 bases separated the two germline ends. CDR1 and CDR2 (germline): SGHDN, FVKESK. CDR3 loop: CASSSTGMPTDTQYF. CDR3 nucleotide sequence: TGTGCCAGCAGTTCTACAGGGATGCCCACAGATACGCAGTATTTT.